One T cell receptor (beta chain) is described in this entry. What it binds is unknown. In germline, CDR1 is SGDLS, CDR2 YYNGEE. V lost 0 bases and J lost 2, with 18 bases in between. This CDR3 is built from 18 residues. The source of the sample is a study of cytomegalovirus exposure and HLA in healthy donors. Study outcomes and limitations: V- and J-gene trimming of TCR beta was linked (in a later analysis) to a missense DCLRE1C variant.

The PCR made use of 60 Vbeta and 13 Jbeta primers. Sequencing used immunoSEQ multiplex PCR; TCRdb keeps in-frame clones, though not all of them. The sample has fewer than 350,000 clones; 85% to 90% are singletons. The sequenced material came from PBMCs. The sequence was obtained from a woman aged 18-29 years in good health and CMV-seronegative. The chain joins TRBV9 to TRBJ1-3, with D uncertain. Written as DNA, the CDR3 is TGTGCCAGCAGCGTAGGCGGGGAACTTATCGGCCCTGGAAACACCATATATTTT. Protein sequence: CASSVGGELIGPGNTIYF.